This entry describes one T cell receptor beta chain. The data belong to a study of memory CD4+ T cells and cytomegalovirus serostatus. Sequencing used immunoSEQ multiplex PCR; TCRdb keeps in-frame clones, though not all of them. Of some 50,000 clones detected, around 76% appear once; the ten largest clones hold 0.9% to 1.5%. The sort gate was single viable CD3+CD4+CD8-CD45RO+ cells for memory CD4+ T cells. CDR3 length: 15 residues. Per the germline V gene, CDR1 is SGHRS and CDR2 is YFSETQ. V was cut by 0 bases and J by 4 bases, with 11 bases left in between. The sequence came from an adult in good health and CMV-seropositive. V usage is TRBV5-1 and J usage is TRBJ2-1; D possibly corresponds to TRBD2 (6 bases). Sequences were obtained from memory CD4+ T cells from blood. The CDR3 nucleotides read TGCGCCAGCAGCTTGGTAGGGGAGGATTACAATGAGCAGTTCTTC. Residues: CASSLVGEDYNEQFF.